These 6 T cell receptor beta chains originate from one sample sequenced in a study of T cell repertoires in aging, cancer and after chemotherapy. Multiplex touch-down PCR with TRB-A/B primers amplified rearranged V-D-J TRB sequences. TCRdb used MiXCR to reprocess the multiplex PCR reads, holding one entry per CDR3 protein. The table has over 700 distinct CDR3 sequences, approximately 19% seen once. The template was genomic DNA from peripheral blood, not RNA. Input material: blood. The receptors come from a human donor with a blood cancer.

This clonotype is large. The chain combines TRBV6-5 with TRBJ2-2; D is possibly TRBD1 (5 bases). The germline gives CDR1 MNHEY, CDR2 SVGAGI. Trimming left V 2 bases short and J 1 base short, with 5 bases between. CDR3 size: 14 residues. CDR3 coding DNA: TGTGCCAGCAGTTACGACAGGAACACCGGGGAGCTGTTTTTT. This codes for CASSYDRNTGELFF.

In its sample, this clonotype ranks as large. This chain uses TRBV29-1 with TRBJ1-5; possible D gene TRBD1, 5 bases. CDR3 length equals 13 residues. Trimming removed 4 bases at V and 3 bases at J, with 10 bases between. Germline V CDR1 and CDR2: SQVTM, ANQGSEA. In DNA, the CDR3 is TGCAGCGTTGGTGGGGCAGTCAATCAGCCCCAGCATTTT. Translated: CSVGGAVNQPQHF.

This clonotype counts as medium-sized. The chain carries TRBV10-3 and TRBJ2-1, with a possible D match to TRBD1 (5 bases). CDR1 and CDR2 (germline): ENHRY, SYGVKD. Between the trimmed V and J ends, which lost 5 bases and 0 bases, there was a span of 5 bases. The CDR3 is made up of 13 amino acids. CDR3 amino acids: CAISQGSYNEQFF. The CDR3 nucleotides read TGTGCCATCAGTCAGGGCTCCTACAATGAGCAGTTCTTC.

This clonotype is termed large. The chain carries TRBV12-3 or TRBV12-4 and TRBJ2-7; TRBD2 matches 9 bases. CDR3 length: 16 amino acids. V dropped 0 bases and J dropped 4; count of bases not matched to a gene: 7. CDR3 nucleotide sequence: TGTGCCAGCAGTTTAGCAGCACCCAGCGGGAGGTACGAGCAGTACTTC. It codes for CASSLAAPSGRYEQYF.

By sample share, this clonotype is medium-sized. The V and J genes are TRBV7-9 and TRBJ2-3; D is unclear. Germline CDR1 and CDR2: SEHNR and FQNEAQ (reference sequence). V was trimmed by 4 bases and J by 2 bases, leaving 10 bases between them. The CDR3 extends over 14 amino acids. CDR3 DNA: TGTGCCAGCAGCTCATTTGGCCACACAGATACGCAGTATTTT. This encodes CASSSFGHTDTQYF.

By share of the sample, this clonotype is hyperexpanded (1% or more). The CDR3 DNA reads TGTGCCTGGAGTACTGGACAGGCGAATAATTCACCCCTCCACTTT. Encoded protein: CAWSTGQANNSPLHF. The chain combines TRBV30 with TRBJ1-6; 7 nucleotides agree with TRBD1. Per germline, CDR1 GTSNPN and CDR2 SVGIG (reference sequence). This CDR3 is 15 amino acids long. V shed 2 bases, J shed 5 bases, and the junction held 6 bases outside the gene matches.